A single sample is the source of the 27 T cell receptor beta chains below, sequenced in a study of brain T cells in children with intractable seizures. Repertoires were generated with immunoSEQ multiplex PCR, while TCRdb's copy carries only in-frame clones and drops some. The sample has 300,000 to 400,000 clones; over 90% are singletons. Time point in this sample: blood from clinic visit 5 months post-surgery; TSC patient then seizure free. The sample in question was peripheral blood, obtained 4 to 6 months after surgery. The receptor set was obtained from a boy in the first two years of life with tuberous sclerosis and intractable seizures.

The table lists this clone with a count of one. The V gene is TRBV6-1, the J gene TRBJ2-1; 7 bases are shared with TRBD1. With 2 bases clipped from V and 6 bases from J, the junction kept 7 bases outside the gene matches. Germline values: CDR1 MNHNS, CDR2 SASEGT. The length of the CDR3 is 15 residues. The CDR3 coding sequence is TGTGCCAGCAGTGAAACAGGGGAGTGGGCCAATGAGCAGTTCTTC. This encodes CASSETGEWANEQFF.

This clone has just one count. V and J are TRBV7-3 and TRBJ1-1; D is undetermined. The V end lost 5 bases, the J end lost 3 bases, and 4 bases lay between the germline ends. Germline CDR1 is SGHTA and CDR2 is FQGTGA. The CDR3 covers 11 residues. CDR3 in amino acids: CASSRDTEAFF. As DNA, the CDR3 is TGTGCCAGCAGCCGGGACACTGAAGCTTTCTTT.

The chain has TRBV9 and TRBJ1-1; no definite D call. Trimming removed 0 bases from V and 0 bases from J, with 9 bases in between. The CDR3 has 15 amino acids. The germline V gene has CDR1 SGDLS and CDR2 YYNGEE. CDR3 in DNA: TGTGCCAGCAGCGTAGGGGTGGGCGTGAACACTGAAGCTTTCTTT. Translated, it gives CASSVGVGVNTEAFF.

The chain uses TRBV18 and TRBJ2-1; 7 nucleotides agree with TRBD1. This CDR3 is 13 amino acids long. Germline V gene data show CDR1 as KGHSH and CDR2 as LQKENI. With V trimmed by 4 bases and J by 10 bases, 7 bases remained unmatched. CDR3 nucleotide sequence: TGTGCCAGCTCACGAATCGAACAGGGGGAGCAGTTCTTC. This codes for CASSRIEQGEQFF.

The chain links TRBV19 to TRBJ2-1, with D perhaps matching TRBD2 (5 bases). V was pared by 5 bases and J by 3 bases, with 8 bases between. CDR1 and CDR2 from the germline V gene are LNHDA and SQIVND (reference sequence). This CDR3 is built from 13 residues. The CDR3 coding sequence is TGTGCCAGTAGTGTGGAGGTCTACAATGAGCAGTTCTTC. Translated, it gives CASSVEVYNEQFF.

V is TRBV5-1 and J is TRBJ2-7; a possible D gene is TRBD1 (5 bases). CDR3 length: 17 amino acids. Germline assignment: CDR1 SGHRS and CDR2 YFSETQ. Trimming shortened V by 3 bases and J by 0 bases, and 19 bases separated the two germline ends. As DNA, the CDR3 is TGCGCCAGCAGCTCCCCGCAGGGCCAGGAGAGCTCCTACGAGCAGTACTTC. This encodes CASSSPQGQESSYEQYF.

This chain links TRBV2 with TRBJ1-5; D ambiguous. The ends were cut back, 7 bases at V and 0 bases at J, with 13 bases in the middle. The CDR3 spans 15 residues. Looked up from germline, CDR1 is SNHLY and CDR2 is FYNNEI. Here the CDR3 DNA reads TGTGCCAGCAATGTCCGACCCAGTAGCAATCAGCCCCAGCATTTT. It yields the protein CASNVRPSSNQPQHF.

V gene TRBV7-9 combines with J gene TRBJ2-3, with D perhaps given as TRBD1 or TRBD2 (6 bases each). The germline V and J ends were trimmed by 7 bases and 5 bases, with 10 bases remaining between them. This CDR3 contains 12 residues. The germline V gene encodes CDR1 SEHNR and CDR2 FQNEAQ (reference sequence). DNA for the CDR3: TGTGCCAGCATTGAGGGGGGAGATACGCAGTATTTT. Residues: CASIEGGDTQYF.

The rearrangement links TRBV7-6 to TRBJ2-2; D is uncertain. This CDR3 is 15 amino acids long. Germline CDR1 reads SGHVS; CDR2 reads FNYEAQ. Deletions cut 0 bases from V and 2 bases from J, with 7 bases between. CDR3 DNA sequence: TGTGCCAGCAGCTTAGCGGGTACTAACACCGGGGAGCTGTTTTTT. Amino acid sequence: CASSLAGTNTGELFF.

CDR3: CASRRAEWETQYF. CDR3 bases: TGTGCCAGTCGGAGGGCCGAGTGGGAGACCCAGTACTTC. The chain joins TRBV19 to TRBJ2-5, with D perhaps TRBD2 (6 bases). Between the trimmed V and J ends, which lost 8 bases and 5 bases, there was a span of 15 bases. There are 13 residues in the CDR3. Germline-derived CDR1 and CDR2 are LNHDA and SQIVND (reference sequence).

The rearrangement uses TRBV10-3 and TRBJ1-6, with TRBD1 matching over 10 bases. J was trimmed by 10 bases and V by 8 bases; bases with no gene match: 2. The germline CDR1 and CDR2 sequences are ENHRY and SYGVKD. The CDR3 has 12 amino acids. The CDR3 here is CAIGTGVSPLHF. Written as DNA, the CDR3 is TGTGCCATCGGGACAGGGGTCTCACCCCTCCACTTT.

The chain joins TRBV7-3 to TRBJ1-1, with TRBD1 identical over 9 bases. This CDR3 has 14 residues. Germline-derived CDR1 and CDR2 are SGHTA and FQGTGA. Trimming at V came to 5 bases and at J to 4 bases, leaving 5 bases not matched to a gene. CDR3 nucleotide sequence: TGTGCCAGCAGCCCCGGGACAGGGAGCACTGAAGCTTTCTTT. The encoded protein is CASSPGTGSTEAFF.

The rearrangement links TRBV6-1 to TRBJ1-3, with D unresolved. V dropped 2 bases and J dropped 4 bases, with 6 bases sitting between them. Per germline, CDR1 MNHNS and CDR2 SASEGT. The CDR3 sequence is 13 residues long. CDR3 sequence reads: CASSESSGNTIYF. As DNA, the CDR3 is TGTGCCAGCAGTGAAAGCAGCGGAAACACCATATATTTT.

This clone was seen just once. J is TRBJ2-1 and V is TRBV19, with 9 bases that match TRBD2. This CDR3 contains 19 residues. CDR1 is LNHDA and CDR2 is SQIVND in the germline V gene (reference sequence). The trim removed 1 base at V and 3 bases at J, leaving 13 bases unmatched. CDR3 coding DNA: TGTGCCAGTAGTATAGTCCTAGCGGGAAGTATCGACTACTACAATGAGCAGTTCTTC. It is translated as CASSIVLAGSIDYYNEQFF.

The rearrangement uses TRBV7-9 and TRBJ2-5; perhaps TRBD2 as D (5 bases). V shed 4 bases and J shed 0 bases, with 12 bases lying between them. Germline V gene sequence: CDR1 SEHNR, CDR2 FQNEAQ (reference sequence). This CDR3 contains 15 residues. The CDR3 coding sequence is TGTGCCAGCAGCTCCGGACTTTCATACCAAGAGACCCAGTACTTC. Protein product: CASSSGLSYQETQYF.

The chain is built from TRBV5-1 and TRBJ1-1; D is undetermined. Trimming took 5 bases from V and 4 from J, leaving 18 bases between them. Germline V gene data show CDR1 as SGHRS and CDR2 as YFSETQ. The CDR3 has 15 residues. The DNA of the CDR3 is TGCGCCAGCAGACCTGGGGAGGTATCGGTCACTGAAGCTTTCTTT. This encodes CASRPGEVSVTEAFF.

The chain recombines TRBV27 with TRBJ2-7; the match to TRBD1 covers 8 bases. This CDR3 contains 14 residues. The junction had 4 bases not matched to a gene; V was cut back by 2 bases and J by 4 bases. Germline V CDR1 and CDR2: MNHEY, SMNVEV (reference sequence). The DNA of the CDR3 is TGTGCCAGCAGTTTAGGGACAGGACAATACGAGCAGTACTTC. As protein: CASSLGTGQYEQYF.

The DNA for the CDR3 is TGTGCCAGCAGTGAGTGGGCGACCACAGATACGCAGTATTTT. Its translation is CASSEWATTDTQYF. This chain connects TRBV25-1 to TRBJ2-3, with no clear D. V was cut by 3 bases and J by 2 bases, with 9 bases left in between. Germline CDR1 is MGHDK and CDR2 is SYGVNS. This CDR3 region has 14 residues.

This chain connects TRBV24-1 to TRBJ2-2, with D hard to call. The V end lost 5 bases, the J end lost 6 bases, and 15 bases lay between the germline ends. The germline V gene has CDR1 KGHDR and CDR2 SFDVKD. The CDR3 consists of 15 residues. The CDR3 DNA reads TGTGCCACCAGTGGTATCCCCACACGCTCCGGGGAGCTGTTTTTT. It encodes CATSGIPTRSGELFF.

This chain links TRBV25-1 with TRBJ2-1; 9 bases are shared with TRBD1. The CDR3 loop spans 16 amino acids. The germline gives CDR1 MGHDK, CDR2 SYGVNS. Trimming cost V 8 bases and J 6 bases; bases outside gene matches: 14. This CDR3 reads CASYGQGSLFSNEQFF. The CDR3 DNA reads TGTGCCAGCTATGGACAGGGGAGTTTGTTTAGCAATGAGCAGTTCTTC.

This clone was seen a single time. V gene TRBV3-1 (or the pseudogene TRBV3-2) combines with J gene TRBJ2-1, with 9 bases identical to TRBD1. The CDR3 covers 17 residues. CDR1 and CDR2 (germline): LGHDT, YNNKEL (reference sequence). With V trimmed by 3 bases and J by 6 bases, 12 bases remained unmatched. The DNA for the CDR3 is TGTGCCAGCAGCCACCCCCGGGACAGGGAGTCGGGCAATGAGCAGTTCTTC. This sequence encodes CASSHPRDRESGNEQFF.

The genes are TRBV28 and TRBJ2-1; D possibly corresponds to TRBD2 (5 bases). Germline CDR1 is MDHEN and CDR2 is SYDVKM. This CDR3 spans 13 amino acids. Trimming shortened V by 7 bases and J by 9 bases, and 16 bases separated the two germline ends. This chain's CDR3 is CASNLLDSAEQFF. The CDR3 bases are TGTGCCAGCAACCTACTAGATTCGGCTGAGCAGTTCTTC.

The chain links TRBV6-1 to TRBJ2-4; D unresolved. The germline CDR1 and CDR2 sequences are MNHNS and SASEGT. The CDR3 is made up of 15 amino acids. V gave up 3 bases and J gave up 6 bases, with 15 bases separating them. The DNA for the CDR3 is TGTGCCAGCAGTGACCCCTGGCTCAGAGGAAACATTCAGTACTTC. This codes for CASSDPWLRGNIQYF.

The rearrangement links TRBV29-1 to TRBJ2-1; 10 bases align to TRBD2. The length of the CDR3 is 17 residues. Germline-derived CDR1 and CDR2 are SQVTM and ANQGSEA. V was clipped by 8 bases and J by 0 bases; unmatched bases: 13. The CDR3 bases are TGCAGCCCTAAAGTAGACCTAGCGGGGGCCTCCTACAATGAGCAGTTCTTC. Protein: CSPKVDLAGASYNEQFF.

This rearrangement joins TRBV9 to TRBJ2-7; weak D call: TRBD1 (6 bases). V was clipped by 0 bases and J by 5 bases, with 15 bases between them. This CDR3 has 15 amino acids. Germline assignment: CDR1 SGDLS and CDR2 YYNGEE. The chain's CDR3 is CASSVGPGGFDEQYF. DNA for the CDR3: TGTGCCAGCAGCGTAGGGCCTGGGGGCTTCGACGAGCAGTACTTC.

The rearrangement joins TRBV9 to TRBJ1-2; possibly TRBD1 for D (6 bases). CDR3 size: 15 residues. Germline-derived CDR1 and CDR2 are SGDLS and YYNGEE. Trimming took off 0 bases at V and 5 bases at J, with 14 bases between the two ends. The CDR3 DNA is TGTGCCAGCAGCGTAGAACCCAGGGGATCTTATGGCTACACCTTC. Encoded protein: CASSVEPRGSYGYTF.

The V call is TRBV19, the J call TRBJ1-5, with unresolved D. The CDR3 is made up of 16 amino acids. V lost 3 bases and J lost 0, with 12 bases in between. The germline V gene encodes CDR1 LNHDA and CDR2 SQIVND (reference sequence). The CDR3 nucleotides are TGTGCCAGTAGTATGGGTCCGAGATTTAGCAATCAGCCCCAGCATTTT. This encodes CASSMGPRFSNQPQHF.